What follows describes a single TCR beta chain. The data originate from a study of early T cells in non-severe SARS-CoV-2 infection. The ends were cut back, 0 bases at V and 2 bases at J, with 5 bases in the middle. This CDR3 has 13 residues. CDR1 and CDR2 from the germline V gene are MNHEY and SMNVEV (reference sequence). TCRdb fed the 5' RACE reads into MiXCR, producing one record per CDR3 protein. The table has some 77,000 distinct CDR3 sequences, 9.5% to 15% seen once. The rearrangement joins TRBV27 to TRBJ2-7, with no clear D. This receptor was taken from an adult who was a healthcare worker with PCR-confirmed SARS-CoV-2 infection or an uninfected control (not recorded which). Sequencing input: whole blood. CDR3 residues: CASSLSLAYEQYF. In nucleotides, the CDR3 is TGTGCCAGCAGTTTATCCCTAGCCTACGAGCAGTACTTC.